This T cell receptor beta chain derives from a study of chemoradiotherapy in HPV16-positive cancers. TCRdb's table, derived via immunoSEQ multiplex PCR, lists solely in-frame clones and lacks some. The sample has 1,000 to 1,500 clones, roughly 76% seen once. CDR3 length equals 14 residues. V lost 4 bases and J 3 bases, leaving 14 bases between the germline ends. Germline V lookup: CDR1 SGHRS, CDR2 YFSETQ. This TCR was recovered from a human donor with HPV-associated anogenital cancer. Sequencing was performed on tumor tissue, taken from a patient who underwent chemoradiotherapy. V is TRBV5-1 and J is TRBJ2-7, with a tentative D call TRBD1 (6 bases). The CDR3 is CASSLWTEIYEQYF. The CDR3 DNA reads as TGCGCCAGCAGCCTCTGGACAGAGATCTACGAGCAGTACTTC.